This T cell receptor gamma chain was obtained from a study of γδ T cells in repeated Plasmodium falciparum infection. Study-wide background: Four controlled malaria infections with P. falciparum NF54 spanned about 23 months. Samples were taken at baseline, before some infections, and 21 days after each.

As for this clone: Antigen specificity is unknown. TCRdb's protein for this DNA is that of a much larger clone and differs from the translation at residue 3, likely a read error; the protein shown is the DNA translation.

TCRdb re-processed the multiplex PCR reads using CATT. Of 11,000 to 15,000 gamma-chain clones listed, about 1.5% were seen once; the top ten hold around 30%. Gammadelta T cells were flow-sorted from PBMC into Vgamma9/Vdelta2+ and Vdelta2-negative populations for bulk analysis. Study-level points and caveats: Vdelta2-negative gammadelta repertoires, largely Vdelta1+, seemingly showed infection-driven waves of new clonal selection.

The CDR3 is made up of 11 amino acids. The J segment lost 2 bases and the V segment lost 12 bases, leaving 7 bases of the junction unmatched. Germline V lookup: CDR1 EGSNGY, CDR2 YDSYNSKV. This receptor was taken from a pool of human donors (malaria-infected and uninfected, not separated). The source material was gamma-delta T cells from blood. V gene TRGV2 combines with J gene TRGJ1 or TRGJ2. As DNA, the CDR3 is TGTGCCTCCTTCCATTATTATAAGAAACTCTTT. Translating gives CASFHYYKKLF.